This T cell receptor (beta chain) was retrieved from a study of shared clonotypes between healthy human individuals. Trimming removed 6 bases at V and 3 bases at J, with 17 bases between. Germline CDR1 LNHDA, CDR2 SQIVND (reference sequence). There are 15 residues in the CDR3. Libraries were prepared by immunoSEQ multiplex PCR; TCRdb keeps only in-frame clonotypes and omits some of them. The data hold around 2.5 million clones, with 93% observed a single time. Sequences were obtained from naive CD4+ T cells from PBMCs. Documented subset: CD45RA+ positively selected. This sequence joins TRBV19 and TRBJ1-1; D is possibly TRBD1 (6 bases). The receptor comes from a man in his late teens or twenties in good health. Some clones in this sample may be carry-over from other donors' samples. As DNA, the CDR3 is TGTGCCAGTAGCCTCCAGGGGACGTCGGACACTGAAGCTTTCTTT. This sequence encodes CASSLQGTSDTEAFF.